The rows below give T cell receptor beta chains drawn from one sample of a study of response to subunit inactivated influenza vaccine. From the RT-PCR reads, TCRdb called clonotypes with MiXCR, one entry per CDR3 protein. The sample holds 550,000 to 600,000 distinct CDR3 sequences; about 11% are singletons and the top ten take 9.5% to 13%. The sample consisted of PBMCs from blood, taken on the day of vaccination. The receptors here all came from a man aged 45-60 years who received an inactivated influenza vaccine. The CDR3 runs from the conserved cysteine through the conserved F or W.

J	V	CDR3
TRBJ1-1	TRBV4-3	CASSQSARGNTEAFF
TRBJ2-7	TRBV28	CASSPRTSGKYEQYF
TRBJ1-1	TRBV9	CASSTGMNTEAFF
TRBJ2-5	TRBV4-3	CASSQDSPAGTGVLGETQYF
TRBJ1-2	TRBV9	CASSVGGQGAVNGYTF
TRBJ2-7	TRBV20-1	CSAMPWDQNYEQYF
TRBJ2-1	TRBV28	CASSFTYYNEQFF
TRBJ2-3	TRBV7-9	CASSPLAGTLDTQYF
TRBJ2-5	TRBV6-5	CASSYGQGPREETQYF
TRBJ2-7	TRBV7-9	CASSLDSGYYEQYF
TRBJ2-5	TRBV5-1	CASSLSGAQREETQYF
TRBJ2-7	TRBV15	CATSRGTGGLYEQYF
TRBJ2-4	TRBV7-2	CASSGRMGDIQYF
TRBJ2-7	TRBV10-3	CAIRIDSYEQYF
TRBJ2-2	TRBV5-1	CASSLDPGKNTGELFF
TRBJ2-7	TRBV20-1	CSAPGTVAYEQYF
TRBJ2-5	TRBV11-2	CASSLAGAGTQYF
TRBJ2-2	TRBV9	CASSVANRANTGELFF
TRBJ2-7	TRBV6-5	CASSYVAESYEQYF
TRBJ2-1	TRBV29-1	CSVGAWGGAAYNEQFF
TRBJ2-7	TRBV29-1	CSVATGESYEQYF
TRBJ2-1	TRBV4-2	CASSPGLVSSEQFF
TRBJ2-2	TRBV25-1	CASRVGGELFF
TRBJ1-6	TRBV28	CASSPGQLSRVDF
TRBJ1-2	TRBV12-3/TRBV12-4	CASSKQGIDYGYTF
TRBJ1-6	TRBV6-5	CASSYSQGGNSPLHF
TRBJ2-7	TRBV27	CASSIGQPVYEQYF